This TCR beta chain stems from a study of Ad26.COV2.S vaccination and SARS-CoV-2 variants. Background on the study: Ad26.COV2.S was injected intramuscularly once or twice, 56 days apart.

Generated by immunoSEQ multiplex PCR, the TCRdb table keeps only in-frame clones and is missing some. Of about 440,000 clones listed, roughly 91% were seen once; the top ten hold around 4.5%. Trimming took 3 bases from V and 2 from J; bases not matched to a gene: 5. This CDR3 has 15 amino acids. CDR1 is SGDLS, CDR2 YYNGEE, per germline. As for treatment: roughly 18 received Ad26.COV2.S at low or high dose, single or two shots; roughly 5 received placebo; per-sample allocation not given. Collection of the samples took place on day 63 after the first injection of vaccine or placebo. This clonotype originated in a person aged 18 to 59 who received the Ad26.COV2.S COVID-19 vaccine or a placebo. The input for sequencing was peripheral blood, taken in a trial of Ad26.COV2.S vaccine versus placebo. The V gene is TRBV9, the J gene TRBJ2-3; 8 bases fit TRBD1. CDR3 residues: CASSARTGYTDTQYF. The CDR3 nucleotides read TGTGCCAGCAGCGCAAGGACAGGGTACACAGATACGCAGTATTTT. Drawing the rest from reference TRBV9 and TRBJ2-3, the complete variable domain is DSGVTQTPKHLITATGQRVTLRCSPRSGDLSVYWYQQSLDQGLQFLIQYYNGEERAKGNILERFSAQQFPDLHSELNLSSLELGDSALYFCASSARTGYTDTQYFGPGTRLTVL.